This TCR beta chain was profiled in a study of technical replicates of blood from a handful of donors. This CDR3 has 15 residues. V gave up 5 bases and J gave up 8 bases; unmatched junction bases: 9. Germline V gene sequence: CDR1 PRHDT, CDR2 FYEKMQ (reference sequence). Only in-frame clones appear in the TCRdb table, and some are missing; sequencing was by immunoSEQ multiplex PCR. Of under 100,000 clones listed, 70% to 90% are singletons. Source material: PBMCs. The clonotype comes from a human donor in good health. Some clones in this sample may be carry-over from other donors' samples. The chain links TRBV13 to TRBJ2-1; the match to TRBD1 covers 10 bases. The CDR3 protein is CASSASRQGAHEQFF. CDR3 DNA sequence: TGTGCCAGCAGCGCATCTAGACAGGGGGCGCATGAGCAGTTCTTC.